This TCR beta chain was obtained from a study of cytomegalovirus exposure and HLA in healthy donors. The PCR employed 60 Vbeta primers together with 13 Jbeta primers. TCRdb's copy holds only in-frame clones and misses some; the assay was immunoSEQ multiplex PCR. The sample shows roughly 110,000 clones, 77% of them seen only once. A remark on this clone: Its target is not known.

Regarding the study as a whole: It was likely that a cluster of highly shared sequence variants was a sequencing artifact. Trimming of TCR beta V- and J-genes showed a link, identified in a later analysis, to a missense DCLRE1C variant. Analysis performed later showed TCR beta chains linked to HLA being more clonally expanded than equally common others.

Trimming cost V 2 bases and J 4 bases; bases outside gene matches: 10. The CDR3 extends over 16 amino acids. Germline V CDR1 and CDR2: GTSNPN, SVGIG (reference sequence). The chain joins TRBV30 to TRBJ1-2, with 10 positions matching TRBD1. This TCR was recovered from a male donor in good health and CMV-seronegative. The specimen was PBMCs. CDR3 region: CAWSSPGQGGGYGYTF. DNA for the CDR3: TGTGCCTGGAGTTCCCCCGGACAGGGGGGAGGCTATGGCTACACCTTC.